This T cell receptor (beta chain) is drawn from a study of T-cell reconstitution after alpha-beta-depleted transplantation in children. Findings of the study overall: One year after transplant, T-cell counts and diversity came mostly from newly produced T cells. It was surviving recipient T cells and thymic progenitors that gave some patients high TCRbeta diversity at day 60. Alpha-beta T cells present about two months after transplant were reported to originate from several hundred expanded graft clones.

Of note for this clonotype: The target antigen is unknown.

Unique molecular identifiers tagged the TCRbeta library. TCRdb called the PCR reads again in MiXCR, with one record for every CDR3 protein. Of about 980,000 distinct CDR3 sequences listed, roughly 29% are singletons. The CDR3 is 18 residues long. Germline loops: CDR1 SGHAT, CDR2 FQDESV (reference sequence). Deletions cut 2 bases from V and 2 bases from J, with 20 bases between. V gene TRBV11-1 combines with J gene TRBJ2-3; D uncertain. The clonotype comes from a boy under three years old who had a stem cell transplant for SCID, so the T cells may come from the graft donor. The specimen was PBMCs, mostly from graft donor cells, collected 360 days after TCRalphabeta/CD19-depleted stem cell transplant. In DNA, the CDR3 is TGTGCCAGCAGCTTACCGATTCGGCCTTTTGGGGACACAGATACGCAGTATTTT. Translated, it gives CASSLPIRPFGDTDTQYF.